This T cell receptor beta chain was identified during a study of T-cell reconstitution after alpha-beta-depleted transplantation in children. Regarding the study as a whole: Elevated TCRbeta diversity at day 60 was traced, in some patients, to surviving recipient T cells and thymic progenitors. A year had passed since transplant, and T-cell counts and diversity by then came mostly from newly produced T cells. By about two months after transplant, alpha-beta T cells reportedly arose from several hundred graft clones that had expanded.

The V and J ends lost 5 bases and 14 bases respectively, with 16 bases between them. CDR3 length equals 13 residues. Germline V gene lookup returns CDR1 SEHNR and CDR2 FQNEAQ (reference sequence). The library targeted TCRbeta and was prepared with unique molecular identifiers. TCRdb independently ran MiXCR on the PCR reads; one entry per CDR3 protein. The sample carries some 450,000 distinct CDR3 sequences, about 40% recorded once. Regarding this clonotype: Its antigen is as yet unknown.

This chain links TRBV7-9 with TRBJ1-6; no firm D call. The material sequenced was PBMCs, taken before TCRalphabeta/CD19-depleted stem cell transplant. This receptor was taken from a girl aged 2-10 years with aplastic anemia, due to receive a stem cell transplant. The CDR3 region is CASSPPITGTLHF. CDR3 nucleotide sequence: TGTGCCAGCAGCCCCCCAATAACCGGGACCCTCCACTTT.